This TCR beta chain was recovered during a study of metastatic and nonmetastatic thyroid tumors. Broader study findings: In blood and tumor, TCR beta diversity was reportedly significantly higher in malignant thyroid tumors than in benign nodules.

Before thyroid surgery, none of the patients had received any treatment. In the original processing: To classify distant metastasis in papillary thyroid cancer, a model was built from CDR3 differences across clinicopathological groups. Using MiXCR, TCRdb reanalyzed the PCR reads. The V and J calls, along with clone size, are taken from TCRdb and not from the paper's own processing. The repertoire holds 13,000 or so clones, with around 29% as singletons. This clone appeared many times. Its antigen remains unidentified. Losses at the gene ends were 3 bases for V and 5 bases for J; bases not matched to a gene: 3. This CDR3 is 14 amino acids long. The germline CDR1 and CDR2 sequences are KGHSH and LQKENI.

The material sequenced was tumor tissue. This receptor was identified in a female donor with papillary thyroid cancer or a benign thyroid nodule (not recorded which). Some clones in this sample may be carry-over from other donors' samples. The chain recombines TRBV18 with TRBJ2-2; 7 bases are a match to TRBD1. CDR3 DNA sequence: TGTGCCAGCTCACCGGACAGGCTAACCGGGGAGCTGTTTTTT. Its translation: CASSPDRLTGELFF.